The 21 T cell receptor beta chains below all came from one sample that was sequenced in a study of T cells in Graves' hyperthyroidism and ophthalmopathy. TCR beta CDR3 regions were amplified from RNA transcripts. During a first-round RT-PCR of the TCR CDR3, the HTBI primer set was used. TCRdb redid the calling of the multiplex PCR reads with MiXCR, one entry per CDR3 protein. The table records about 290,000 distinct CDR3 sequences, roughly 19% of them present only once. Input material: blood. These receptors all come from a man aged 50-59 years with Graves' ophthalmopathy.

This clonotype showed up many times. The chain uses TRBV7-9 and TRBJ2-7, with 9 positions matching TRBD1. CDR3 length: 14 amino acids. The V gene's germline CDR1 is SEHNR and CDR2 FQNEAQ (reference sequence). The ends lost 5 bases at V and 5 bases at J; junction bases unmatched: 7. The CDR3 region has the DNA TGTGCCAGCAGCCCACAGGGGGCTGCCCACGAGCAGTACTTC. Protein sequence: CASSPQGAAHEQYF.

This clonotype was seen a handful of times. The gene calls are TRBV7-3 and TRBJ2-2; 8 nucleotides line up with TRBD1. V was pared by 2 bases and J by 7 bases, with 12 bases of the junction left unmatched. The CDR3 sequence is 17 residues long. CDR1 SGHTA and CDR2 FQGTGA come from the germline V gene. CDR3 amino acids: CASSLGRGRLNHGELFF. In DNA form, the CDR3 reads TGTGCCAGCAGCTTAGGCAGGGGGCGTCTAAACCACGGGGAGCTGTTTTTT. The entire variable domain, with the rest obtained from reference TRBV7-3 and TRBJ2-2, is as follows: GAGVSQTPSNKVTEKGKYVELRCDPISGHTALYWYRQSLGQGPEFLIYFQGTGAADDSGLPNDRFFAVRPEGSVSTLKIQRTERGDSAVYLCASSLGRGRLNHGELFFGEGSRLTVL.

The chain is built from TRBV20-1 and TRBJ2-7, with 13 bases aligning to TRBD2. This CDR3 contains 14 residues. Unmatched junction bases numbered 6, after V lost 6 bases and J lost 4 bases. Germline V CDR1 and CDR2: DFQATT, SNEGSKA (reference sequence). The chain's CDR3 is CSARGLAGNYEQYF. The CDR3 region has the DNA TGCAGTGCAAGGGGACTAGCGGGAAATTACGAGCAGTACTTC.

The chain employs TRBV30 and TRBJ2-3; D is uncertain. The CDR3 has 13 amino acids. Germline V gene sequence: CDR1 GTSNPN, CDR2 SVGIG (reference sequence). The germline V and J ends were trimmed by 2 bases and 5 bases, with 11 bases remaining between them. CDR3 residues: CAWSPLRRDTQYF. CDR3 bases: TGTGCCTGGAGTCCCCTCCGCCGAGATACGCAGTATTTT.

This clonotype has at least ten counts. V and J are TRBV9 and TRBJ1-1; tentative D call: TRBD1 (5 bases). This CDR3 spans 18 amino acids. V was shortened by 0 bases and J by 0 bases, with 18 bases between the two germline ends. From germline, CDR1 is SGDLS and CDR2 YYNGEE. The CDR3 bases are TGTGCCAGCAGCGTAGTGCCCTCGGGGTGGGGGGTGAACACTGAAGCTTTCTTT. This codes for CASSVVPSGWGVNTEAFF.

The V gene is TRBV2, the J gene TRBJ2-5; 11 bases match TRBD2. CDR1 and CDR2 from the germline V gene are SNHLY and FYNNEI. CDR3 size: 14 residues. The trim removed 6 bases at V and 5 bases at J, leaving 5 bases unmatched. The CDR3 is CASRILAGGETQYF. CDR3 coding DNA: TGTGCCAGCAGGATCCTAGCGGGAGGCGAGACCCAGTACTTC.

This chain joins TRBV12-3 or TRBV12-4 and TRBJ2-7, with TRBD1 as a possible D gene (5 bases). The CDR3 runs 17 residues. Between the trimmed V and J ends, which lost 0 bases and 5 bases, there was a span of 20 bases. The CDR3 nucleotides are TGTGCCAGCAGTTTAGCCCTACTCAGGGTGGGAAGAGACGAGCAGTACTTC. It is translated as CASSLALLRVGRDEQYF.

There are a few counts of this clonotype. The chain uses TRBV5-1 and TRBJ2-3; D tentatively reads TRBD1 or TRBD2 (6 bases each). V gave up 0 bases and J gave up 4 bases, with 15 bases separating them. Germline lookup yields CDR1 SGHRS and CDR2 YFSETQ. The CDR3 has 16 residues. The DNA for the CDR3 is TGCGCCAGCAGCTTGGATCCGGGGGCGATTGCAGATACGCAGTATTTT. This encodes CASSLDPGAIADTQYF.

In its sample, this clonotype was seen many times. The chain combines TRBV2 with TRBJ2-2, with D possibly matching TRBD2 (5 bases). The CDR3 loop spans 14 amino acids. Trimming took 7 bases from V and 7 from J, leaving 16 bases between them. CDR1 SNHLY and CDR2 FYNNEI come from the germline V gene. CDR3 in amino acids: CASTIRRVNGELFF. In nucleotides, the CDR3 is TGTGCCAGCACGATCAGGCGGGTTAACGGGGAGCTGTTTTTT. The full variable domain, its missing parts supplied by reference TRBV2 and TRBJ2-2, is EPEVTQTPSHQVTQMGQEVILRCVPISNHLYFYWYRQILGQKVEFLVSFYNNEISEKSEIFDDQFSVERPDGSNFTLKIRSTKLEDSAMYFCASTIRRVNGELFFGEGSRLTVL.

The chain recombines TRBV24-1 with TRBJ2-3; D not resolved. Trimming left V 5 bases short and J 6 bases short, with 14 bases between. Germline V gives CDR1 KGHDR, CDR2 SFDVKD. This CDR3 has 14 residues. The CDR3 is CATSVSPDSDTQYF. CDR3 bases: TGTGCCACCAGTGTTAGTCCAGACTCGGATACGCAGTATTTT.

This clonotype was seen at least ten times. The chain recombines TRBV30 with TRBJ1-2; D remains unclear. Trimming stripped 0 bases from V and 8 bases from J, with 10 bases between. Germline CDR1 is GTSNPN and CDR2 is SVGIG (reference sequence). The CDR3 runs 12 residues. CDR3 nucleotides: TGTGCCTGGAGTGTCGGACCAAGGGGCTACACCTTC. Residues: CAWSVGPRGYTF.

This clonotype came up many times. CDR3 DNA: TGTGCCAGCTTGATCGCGGGTGTTAAGAATGAGCAGTTCTTC. Protein product: CASLIAGVKNEQFF. The rearrangement uses TRBV2 and TRBJ2-1; D perhaps matches TRBD2 (5 bases). This CDR3 is 14 amino acids long. The germline V gene encodes CDR1 SNHLY and CDR2 FYNNEI. V shed 8 bases and J shed 7 bases, with 18 bases lying between them.

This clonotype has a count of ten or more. The CDR3 region has the DNA TGTGCCAGCAGTGAACGTCTCGCGGGTTTTCACTCCTACGAGCAGTACTTC. This translates into CASSERLAGFHSYEQYF. V usage is TRBV2 and J usage is TRBJ2-7, with D possibly matching TRBD2 (5 bases). The CDR3 covers 17 residues. The germline V gene has CDR1 SNHLY and CDR2 FYNNEI. Trimming pared 2 bases from V and 0 bases from J, leaving 17 bases between.

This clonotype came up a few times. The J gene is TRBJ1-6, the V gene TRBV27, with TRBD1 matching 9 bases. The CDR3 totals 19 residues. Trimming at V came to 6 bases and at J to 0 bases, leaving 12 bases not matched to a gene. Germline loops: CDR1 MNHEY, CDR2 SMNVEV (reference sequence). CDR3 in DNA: TGTGCCAGCAGCCAGACCACCGACAGGGGGATCTCCTATAATTCACCCCTCCACTTT. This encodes CASSQTTDRGISYNSPLHF.

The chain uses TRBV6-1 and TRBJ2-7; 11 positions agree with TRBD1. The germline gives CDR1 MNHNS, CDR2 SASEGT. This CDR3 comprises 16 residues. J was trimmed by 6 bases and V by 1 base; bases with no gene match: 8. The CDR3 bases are TGTGCCAGCAGTGAAGGGAGGACAGGGGGCCTGGGCGAGCAGTACTTC. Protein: CASSEGRTGGLGEQYF.

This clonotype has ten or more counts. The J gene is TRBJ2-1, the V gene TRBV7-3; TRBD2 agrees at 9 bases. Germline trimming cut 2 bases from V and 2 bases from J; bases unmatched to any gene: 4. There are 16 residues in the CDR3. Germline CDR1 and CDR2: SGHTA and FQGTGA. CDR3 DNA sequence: TGTGCCAGCAGCTTATCTAGCGGGACAACCTACAATGAGCAGTTCTTC. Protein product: CASSLSSGTTYNEQFF.

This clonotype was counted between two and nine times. The CDR3 protein is CASSYPPVGDEQFF. CDR3 DNA: TGTGCCAGCAGTTACCCCCCGGTTGGAGATGAGCAGTTCTTC. This chain connects TRBV6-2 or TRBV6-3 to TRBJ2-1, with no clear D. Trimming cost V 2 bases and J 8 bases, with 13 bases left between them. The CDR3 has 14 amino acids. Germline V gene data show CDR1 as MNHEY and CDR2 as SVGEGT.

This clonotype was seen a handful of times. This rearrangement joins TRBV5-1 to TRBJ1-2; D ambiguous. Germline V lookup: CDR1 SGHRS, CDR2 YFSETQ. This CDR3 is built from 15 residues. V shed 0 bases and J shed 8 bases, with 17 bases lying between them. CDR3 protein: CASSLAPGPQRGYTF. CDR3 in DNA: TGCGCCAGCAGCTTGGCTCCTGGGCCCCAGAGGGGCTACACCTTC.

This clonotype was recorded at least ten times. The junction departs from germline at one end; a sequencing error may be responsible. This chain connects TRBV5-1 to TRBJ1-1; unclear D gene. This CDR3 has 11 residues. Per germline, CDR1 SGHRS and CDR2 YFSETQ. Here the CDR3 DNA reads TGTGCCAGCAGCCTCGGAACTGAAGCTTTCTTT. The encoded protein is CASSLGTEAFF.

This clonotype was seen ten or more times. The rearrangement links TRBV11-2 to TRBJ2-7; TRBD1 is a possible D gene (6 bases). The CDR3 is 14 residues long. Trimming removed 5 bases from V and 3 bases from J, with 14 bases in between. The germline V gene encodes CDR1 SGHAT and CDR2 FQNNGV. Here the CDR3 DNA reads TGTGCCAGCAGCCAGAAGAGGGGGATCTACGAGCAGTACTTC. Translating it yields CASSQKRGIYEQYF.

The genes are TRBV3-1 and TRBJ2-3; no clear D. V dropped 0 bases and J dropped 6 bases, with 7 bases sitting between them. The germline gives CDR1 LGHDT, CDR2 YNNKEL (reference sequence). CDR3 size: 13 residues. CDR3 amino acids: CASSQEVGDTQYF. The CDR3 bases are TGTGCCAGCAGCCAAGAAGTTGGGGATACGCAGTATTTT.